These T cell receptor beta chains were read from a single sample in a study of CD8+CD57+ T cells in acquired aplastic anemia. TCRdb reprocessed the reads with MiXCR, giving one entry per CDR3 protein. The sample has 250,000 or so distinct CDR3 sequences, around 45% seen once; the top ten hold about 8.3%. Sequenced input: sorted CD4+, CD8+, or CD8+CD57+ T cells (not recorded which) from PBMCs. These receptors originate from a human donor with aplastic anemia. CDR3s include the opening cysteine and the closing phenylalanine or tryptophan. Each record gives: V gene, clone size, D gene, J gene, CDR3 DNA, CDR3 protein. The D gene is left open where the match is weak. Size tells how often a clone was seen (once, few, many) or the class of an expanded clone, and some rows leave it out.

V: TRBV7-9
size: NA
D: TRBD2
J: TRBJ2-7
DNA: TGTGCCAGCAGCCAAGGGACTAGCGGGGGGGGAGAGCAGTACTTC
CDR3: CASSQGTSGGGEQYF

V: TRBV10-2
size: once
D: NA
J: TRBJ1-2
DNA: TGCGCCGCTACCCCAGGGGACTATGGCTACACCTTC
CDR3: CAATPGDYGYTF

V: TRBV2
size: NA
D: NA
J: TRBJ2-3
DNA: TGTGCCAGCAGTTTTTCCCTAGATACGCAGTATTTT
CDR3: CASSFSLDTQYF

V: TRBV7-9
size: NA
D: TRBD1
J: TRBJ2-3
DNA: TGTGCCAGCAGGGGGGGACAGGATAACACAGATACGCAGTATTTT
CDR3: CASRGGQDNTDTQYF

V: TRBV5-6
size: many
D: TRBD2
J: TRBJ2-5
DNA: TGTGCCAGCAGCTTGGGTAGCGGGGGGCCGGCGAGCGGGGAGACCCAGTACTTC
CDR3: CASSLGSGGPASGETQYF

V: TRBV6-5
size: few
D: NA
J: TRBJ2-2
DNA: TGTGCCAGCAGCCTCAACCGGGGGGCATTTTCGAACACCGGGGAGCTGTTTTTT
CDR3: CASSLNRGAFSNTGELFF

V: TRBV19
size: NA
D: NA
J: TRBJ2-1
DNA: TGTGCCAGCAGTATAGGGACGGGAAGTTACAATGGGCAGTTCTTC
CDR3: CASSIGTGSYNGQFF

V: TRBV19
size: NA
D: NA
J: TRBJ2-1
DNA: TGTGCCAGTAGTATGGCGGGGAATGAGCAGTTCTTC
CDR3: CASSMAGNEQFF

V: TRBV10-3
size: NA
D: NA
J: TRBJ2-7
DNA: TGTGCCATCAGTGAGTCGGGGGGCTACGAGCAGTACTTC
CDR3: CAISESGGYEQYF

V: TRBV2
size: once
D: TRBD1
J: TRBJ1-6
DNA: TGTGCCAGCAGTGACAGGGACAGGGATAATTCACCCCTCCACTTT
CDR3: CASSDRDRDNSPLHF

V: TRBV10-3
size: NA
D: TRBD2
J: TRBJ2-1
DNA: TGTGCCAGCAGTTTGGGGTTTAGGACTAGCGGGAGAAATAAGCAGTTCTTC
CDR3: CASSLGFRTSGRNKQFF

V: TRBV6-5
size: few
D: TRBD2
J: TRBJ2-1
DNA: TGTGCCAGCAATGCGGGGGACAATGAGCAGTTCTTC
CDR3: CASNAGDNEQFF

V: TRBV10-3
size: many
D: NA
J: TRBJ2-5
DNA: TGTGCCATCAGTGAAACAGGGTTGGTTCGGACCCAGTACTTC
CDR3: CAISETGLVRTQYF

V: TRBV9
size: many
D: NA
J: TRBJ2-7
DNA: TGTGCCAGCAGCGTAGACATTTCCTACGAGCAGTACTTC
CDR3: CASSVDISYEQYF

V: TRBV19
size: NA
D: TRBD1
J: TRBJ2-7
DNA: TGTGCCAGTAGTGCCTACAGGGGTTCCGAGCAGTACTTC
CDR3: CASSAYRGSEQYF

V: TRBV6-9
size: NA
D: NA
J: TRBJ1-5
DNA: TGTGCCGGTGGGCCCAATCAGCCCCAGCATTTT
CDR3: CAGGPNQPQHF

V: TRBV6-5
size: NA
D: NA
J: TRBJ2-2
DNA: TGTGCCAGCAGTTTGGGACAACGCACCGGGGAGCTGTTTTTT
CDR3: CASSLGQRTGELFF

V: TRBV4-3
size: few
D: NA
J: TRBJ2-3
DNA: TGCGCCAGCAGCCAAGATAAAGCTAGCTTTAGCACAGATACGCAGTATTTT
CDR3: CASSQDKASFSTDTQYF

V: TRBV7-9
size: many
D: NA
J: TRBJ1-3
DNA: TGTGCCAGCAGCTTGAACAGGGAACGCGGAAACACCATATATTTT
CDR3: CASSLNRERGNTIYF

V: TRBV9
size: NA
D: NA
J: TRBJ2-1
DNA: TGTGCCAGCAGCGCTTCCGATGGGTTCCTGAACAATGAGCAGTTCTTC
CDR3: CASSASDGFLNNEQFF